This T cell receptor (beta chain) is from a study of blood T cell repertoires in COVID-19. Across the whole study: Sites in the United States, Italy and Spain provided acute and convalescent COVID-19 samples. The analysed material was cDNA or gDNA that came from T cells, B-cell-depleted T cells, or PBMCs.

A single count supports this clone. V shed 5 bases and J shed 8 bases, with 19 bases lying between them. The CDR3 length is 16 residues. Germline loops: CDR1 PRHDT, CDR2 FYEKMQ (reference sequence). Authors' data handling: Amplification from reference gene primers served as the basis for estimated nucleated cell counts. The method was immunoSEQ multiplex PCR; TCRdb's version includes in-frame clones alone and lacks a portion of them. V and J calls and clone size come straight from that table; D and trimming were deduced from the DNA. The sample holds approximately 110,000 clones, 65% to 90% seen once.

This chain connects TRBV13 to TRBJ1-6, with a possible D match to TRBD1 (6 bases). This receptor was taken from a man over 45 with acute or convalescent COVID-19. Material for sequencing was peripheral blood. The CDR3 spells CASSPSMTGLYSPLHF. CDR3 DNA: TGTGCCAGCAGCCCATCAATGACAGGTTTATATTCACCCCTCCACTTT.